The 8 T cell receptor beta chains below were found in one sample sequenced in a study of OX40 agonist ivuxolimab in advanced cancers. Data came from immunoSEQ multiplex PCR; TCRdb stores just in-frame clones and leaves some out. This sample has around 84,000 clones, with roughly 80% found just once. The sample here was CD4+ or CD8+ T cells sorted from blood, taken in a trial of the OX40 agonist ivuxolimab. The receptors were sampled from an adult with an advanced solid tumor such as melanoma, head and neck, liver or kidney cancer.

The chain has TRBV18 and TRBJ2-3; D not resolved. The CDR3 totals 11 residues. Germline CDR1 KGHSH, CDR2 LQKENI. With 5 bases removed from V and 2 bases from J, the gap between germline ends came to 2 bases. The CDR3 nucleotides read TGTGCCAGCTCAGCCACAGATACGCAGTATTTT. It codes for CASSATDTQYF.

The chain links TRBV5-4 to TRBJ2-7; possible D gene TRBD1, 5 bases. The ends were cut back, 1 base at V and 7 bases at J, with 9 bases in the middle. This CDR3 has 12 amino acids. Germline V gene lookup returns CDR1 SGHNT and CDR2 YYREEE (reference sequence). CDR3 in amino acids: CASSLQGWEQYF. The CDR3 nucleotides read TGTGCCAGCAGCTTGCAGGGTTGGGAGCAGTACTTC.

This chain joins TRBV4-3 and TRBJ2-7; D not certain. CDR1 and CDR2 (germline): LGHNA, YSLEER. The CDR3 totals 14 residues. Deletions cut 3 bases from V and 1 base from J, with 10 bases between. CDR3 in amino acids: CASSHSGGSYEQYF. The CDR3 DNA reads TGCGCCAGCAGCCATTCCGGTGGGTCCTACGAGCAGTACTTC.

The chain links TRBV7-3 to TRBJ2-1; D ambiguous. Trimming pared 5 bases from V and 0 bases from J, leaving 11 bases between. The germline V gene encodes CDR1 SGHTA and CDR2 FQGTGA. The CDR3 has 15 residues. CDR3 amino acids: CASSPAFSSYNEQFF. DNA of the CDR3: TGTGCCAGCAGCCCCGCCTTTAGCTCCTACAATGAGCAGTTCTTC.

This chain uses TRBV6-5 with TRBJ2-2; no firm D call. CDR3 length: 13 amino acids. The V end lost 7 bases, the J end lost 0 bases, and 6 bases lay between the germline ends. Germline V gives CDR1 MNHEY, CDR2 SVGAGI. The CDR3 bases are TGTGCCAGCATACCTGCGAACACCGGGGAGCTGTTTTTT. Translation gives CASIPANTGELFF.

The chain is built from TRBV7-2 and TRBJ1-4, with 7 nucleotides matching TRBD1. CDR1 is SGHTA and CDR2 is FQGNSA in the germline V gene. The V and J ends lost 5 bases and 4 bases, in that order; junction bases with no gene match: 7. This CDR3 region has 15 residues. CDR3 amino acids: CASSHSGQYNEKLFF. CDR3 DNA sequence: TGTGCCAGCAGCCACTCGGGACAGTATAATGAAAAACTGTTTTTT.

The rearrangement uses TRBV4-2 and TRBJ2-3; possibly TRBD2 for D (6 bases). This CDR3 is 17 amino acids long. Germline V lookup: CDR1 LGHNA, CDR2 YNFKEQ. V dropped 4 bases and J dropped 2 bases, with 19 bases sitting between them. CDR3 loop: CASSRVGGRGNTDTQYF. In DNA, the CDR3 is TGTGCCAGCAGCCGCGTTGGGGGGAGAGGTAACACAGATACGCAGTATTTT.

This chain uses TRBV6-5 with TRBJ1-4, with D possibly matching TRBD1 (5 bases). Germline CDR1 is MNHEY and CDR2 is SVGAGI. Trimming took off 4 bases at V and 8 bases at J, with 8 bases between the two ends. The CDR3 has 12 residues. The CDR3 coding sequence is TGTGCCAGCAGTTCCCGGGGGGAAAAACTGTTTTTT. Its protein product is CASSSRGEKLFF.